These 26 T cell receptor beta chains originate from one sample sequenced in a study of blood T cell repertoires in COVID-19. Only in-frame clones appear in the TCRdb table, and some are missing; sequencing was by immunoSEQ multiplex PCR. The repertoire holds 200,000 to 300,000 clones, 86% seen once, with approximately 1.5% in the top ten. The specimen sequenced was peripheral blood. The receptors stem from a woman aged 60-75 years who had recovered from COVID-19.

The rearrangement joins TRBV28 to TRBJ1-6; D gene ambiguous. Germline lookup yields CDR1 MDHEN and CDR2 SYDVKM. V lost 7 bases and J 9 bases, leaving 16 bases between the germline ends. This CDR3 is built from 14 residues. CDR3 amino acids: CASTLSMSGSPLHF. In nucleotides, the CDR3 is TGTGCCAGCACCTTAAGCATGAGCGGTTCACCCCTCCACTTT.

The CDR3 DNA follows: TGCGCCAGCAGCTTGACAGGAGAAGGGACCCAGTACTTC. Its translation: CASSLTGEGTQYF. This chain uses TRBV5-1 with TRBJ2-5, with a possible D match to TRBD1 (5 bases). V shed 1 base and J shed 7 bases, with 11 bases lying between them. This CDR3 is 13 amino acids long. Germline lookup yields CDR1 SGHRS and CDR2 YFSETQ.

This chain connects TRBV4-1 to TRBJ2-1, with 11 bases fitting TRBD2. Germline V gene sequence: CDR1 MGHRA, CDR2 YSYEKL. Unmatched junction bases numbered 7, after V lost 4 bases and J lost 2 bases. CDR3 length equals 17 residues. As DNA, the CDR3 is TGCGCCAGCAGCCCCTACTTAGCGGGGGGGCCCTACAATGAGCAGTTCTTC. The encoded protein is CASSPYLAGGPYNEQFF.

This sequence joins TRBV5-5 and TRBJ2-3, with 8 bases that match TRBD1. The CDR3 extends over 19 amino acids. Losses at the gene ends were 0 bases for V and 0 bases for J; bases not matched to a gene: 12. Germline CDR1 and CDR2: SGHKS and YYEKEE (reference sequence). The CDR3 nucleotides are TGTGCCAGCAGCTTGGTACAGGGGGAATTGAGGGATAGCACAGATACGCAGTATTTT. Amino acids: CASSLVQGELRDSTDTQYF. The full variable domain, in which reference TRBV5-5 and TRBJ2-3 provide the parts outside the CDR3, is DAGVTQSPTHLIKTRGQQVTLRCSPISGHKSVSWYQQVLGQGPQFIFQYYEKEERGRGNFPDRFSARQFPNYSSELNVNALLLGDSALYLCASSLVQGELRDSTDTQYFGPGTRLTVL.

The chain joins TRBV10-3 to TRBJ2-7; D unclear. Trimming stripped 4 bases from V and 7 bases from J, with 8 bases between. Germline CDR1 reads ENHRY; CDR2 reads SYGVKD. There are 11 residues in the CDR3. CDR3 region: CAISGQSEQYF. The CDR3 DNA reads as TGTGCCATCAGTGGGCAGTCGGAGCAGTACTTC.

This clone is a singleton in its sample. V gene TRBV5-1 combines with J gene TRBJ2-5; 8 nucleotides agree with TRBD1. From germline, CDR1 is SGHRS and CDR2 YFSETQ. V lost 0 bases to trimming and J lost 2 bases; unmatched junction nucleotides: 6. The CDR3 length is 16 residues. The CDR3 region is CASSLGAGGVQETQYF. As DNA, the CDR3 is TGCGCCAGCAGCTTGGGGGCAGGGGGCGTTCAAGAGACCCAGTACTTC.

V usage is TRBV12-3 or TRBV12-4 and J usage is TRBJ2-7; TRBD1 matches 9 bases. The trim removed 5 bases at V and 11 bases at J, leaving 4 bases unmatched. The CDR3 is 11 amino acids. This chain's CDR3 is CASSPGQGKYF. Written as DNA, the CDR3 is TGTGCCAGCAGTCCGGGACAGGGAAAGTACTTC.

This chain joins TRBV11-2 and TRBJ2-4; D uncertain. This CDR3 is 14 amino acids long. V lost 0 bases to trimming and J lost 6 bases, with 9 bases between them. Germline CDR1 is SGHAT and CDR2 is FQNNGV. The CDR3 DNA is TGTGCCAGCAGCTTAGACGAGGTTAGAAACATTCAGTACTTC. It specifies CASSLDEVRNIQYF.

V gene TRBV5-6 combines with J gene TRBJ2-3, with 14 nucleotides matching TRBD2. The CDR3 totals 17 residues. The ends lost 4 bases at V and 5 bases at J; junction bases unmatched: 9. CDR1 is SGHDT and CDR2 is YYEEEE in the germline V gene. The CDR3 DNA sequence: TGTGCCAGCAGCAAACGACTAGCGGGGGGGCCGGGAGATACGCAGTATTTT. Translating it yields CASSKRLAGGPGDTQYF.

This clone was counted between two and nine times. The chain joins TRBV18 to TRBJ2-2, with D possibly matching TRBD1 (5 bases). This CDR3 spans 16 amino acids. The germline CDR1 and CDR2 sequences are KGHSH and LQKENI. V lost 2 bases and J lost 3, with 13 bases in between. As DNA, the CDR3 is TGTGCCAGCTCACCAAGGGGTCGCCTGGACACCGGGGAGCTGTTTTTT. Protein sequence: CASSPRGRLDTGELFF.

This clone has only one observation. The chain links TRBV28 to TRBJ2-5, with a possible D match to TRBD1 (5 bases). CDR1 and CDR2 (germline): MDHEN, SYDVKM. The CDR3 has 16 residues. Between the trimmed V and J ends, which lost 5 bases and 5 bases, there was a span of 21 bases. The chain's CDR3 is CASSLAPGAGWETQYF. The CDR3 DNA sequence: TGTGCCAGCAGTCTCGCCCCCGGTGCAGGGTGGGAGACCCAGTACTTC.

The V and J genes are TRBV10-1 and TRBJ2-1, with 10 bases matching TRBD2. This CDR3 is built from 17 residues. V trimming: 4 bases; J trimming: 3 bases; junction bases outside the gene matches: 9. Germline V gives CDR1 WNHNN, CDR2 SYGVQD (reference sequence). For the CDR3, the DNA is TGCGCCAGCAGTGGCTCAGAAGCGGGGGGGCACTACAATGAGCAGTTCTTC. This sequence encodes CASSGSEAGGHYNEQFF.

The gene calls are TRBV4-1 and TRBJ2-7; possibly TRBD1 for D (5 bases). There are 13 residues in the CDR3. The germline gives CDR1 MGHRA, CDR2 YSYEKL. With 1 base removed from V and 3 bases from J, the gap between germline ends came to 7 bases. CDR3 bases: TGCGCCAGCAGCCAAGGACAGTTCTACGAGCAGTACTTC. Translation gives CASSQGQFYEQYF.

The chain joins TRBV6-5 to TRBJ2-7; 7 bases agree with TRBD1. The CDR3 consists of 16 residues. With 0 bases clipped from V and 6 bases from J, the junction kept 11 bases outside the gene matches. Per the germline V gene, CDR1 is MNHEY and CDR2 is SVGAGI. The CDR3 reads CASSYSRGRGLGEQYF. The CDR3 nucleotides read TGTGCCAGCAGTTACTCGAGGGGCAGGGGGTTGGGCGAGCAGTACTTC.

This clone was seen once. Here the CDR3 reads CARCGTGDEQYF. The CDR3 DNA sequence: TGTGCCAGGTGTGGGACAGGGGACGAGCAGTACTTC. J is TRBJ2-7 and V is TRBV7-9, with TRBD1 identical over 10 bases. The CDR3 consists of 12 residues. In germline, CDR1 is SEHNR, CDR2 FQNEAQ (reference sequence). Trimming at V came to 9 bases and at J to 5 bases, leaving 4 bases not matched to a gene.

The rearrangement links TRBV6-5 to TRBJ1-1; 7 nucleotides agree with TRBD1. V shed 2 bases and J 2 bases; nucleotides not matched to a gene: 8. The germline V gene encodes CDR1 MNHEY and CDR2 SVGAGI. This CDR3 is 16 amino acids long. In DNA, the CDR3 is TGTGCCAGCAGTTACGAGGCATCAGGGGGTAACACTGAAGCTTTCTTT. Its protein is CASSYEASGGNTEAFF.

The chain joins TRBV5-1 to TRBJ2-1; 8 bases map to TRBD2. J lost 6 bases, V lost 0 bases, and 5 bases had no gene match. The CDR3 is 15 amino acids. Germline V gives CDR1 SGHRS, CDR2 YFSETQ. For the CDR3, the DNA is TGCGCCAGCAGCTTGGGGACTAGCCTGAGCAATGAGCAGTTCTTC. Residues: CASSLGTSLSNEQFF.

The rearrangement uses TRBV11-3 and TRBJ2-5; 8 bases match TRBD1. Germline V gene lookup returns CDR1 SGHNT and CDR2 YENEEA. The CDR3 runs to 16 residues. J gave up 2 bases and V 5 bases, and 10 bases lay outside the gene matches. CDR3 in amino acids: CASSKRSGQGQETQYF. The CDR3 bases are TGTGCCAGCAGCAAACGAAGCGGACAGGGACAAGAGACCCAGTACTTC.

The rearrangement uses TRBV4-1 and TRBJ2-1; 7 positions match TRBD1. The CDR3 has 16 amino acids. Germline V gene data show CDR1 as MGHRA and CDR2 as YSYEKL. Losses at the gene ends were 1 base for V and 15 bases for J; bases not matched to a gene: 18. The CDR3 spells CASSQAQPGQSSYRFF. CDR3 coding DNA: TGCGCCAGCAGCCAAGCTCAACCGGGACAGTCTTCTTATCGGTTCTTC.

J is TRBJ2-7 and V is TRBV27; possibly TRBD2 for D (5 bases). The V end was cut by 6 bases, the J end by 5 bases, with 17 bases between. The CDR3 is 14 amino acids. CDR1 and CDR2 (germline): MNHEY, SMNVEV (reference sequence). DNA for the CDR3: TGTGCCAGCAGCCTCAATGGAGGATTCCACGAGCAGTACTTC. Translated: CASSLNGGFHEQYF.

This chain uses TRBV19 with TRBJ1-1, with unresolved D. This CDR3 is 13 amino acids long. V was cut by 2 bases and J by 2 bases, with 6 bases left in between. Germline V gene lookup returns CDR1 LNHDA and CDR2 SQIVND (reference sequence). Written as DNA, the CDR3 is TGTGCCAGTAGTATACGCAGAAACACTGAAGCTTTCTTT. Protein sequence: CASSIRRNTEAFF.

This chain links TRBV19 with TRBJ2-7, with TRBD1 identical over 10 bases. Germline trimming cut 6 bases from V and 4 bases from J; bases unmatched to any gene: 9. Germline V gene lookup returns CDR1 LNHDA and CDR2 SQIVND (reference sequence). There are 15 residues in the CDR3. In DNA form, the CDR3 reads TGTGCCAGTAGCCAAGACAGGGGGCAGTGGTACGAGCAGTACTTC. Protein product: CASSQDRGQWYEQYF.

The chain uses TRBV27 and TRBJ1-1, with D possibly matching TRBD1 (5 bases). V lost 0 bases, J lost 5 bases, and 13 bases lay in between. The CDR3 covers 15 residues. Germline CDR1 is MNHEY and CDR2 is SMNVEV (reference sequence). The CDR3 is CASSLSKVGRTEAFF. CDR3 in DNA: TGTGCCAGCAGTTTATCGAAGGTGGGGCGGACTGAAGCTTTCTTT.

The chain couples TRBV7-9 to TRBJ1-2; 7 nucleotides line up with TRBD1. Trimming removed 6 bases from V and 2 bases from J; junction bases left unmatched: 3. Germline lookup yields CDR1 SEHNR and CDR2 FQNEAQ (reference sequence). This CDR3 contains 13 residues. The CDR3 spells CASRPDRNYGYTF. The CDR3 coding sequence is TGTGCCAGCAGACCGGACAGGAACTATGGCTACACCTTC. The variable domain in full, completed from reference TRBV7-9 and TRBJ1-2, reads DTGVSQNPRHKITKRGQNVTFRCDPISEHNRLYWYRQTLGQGPEFLTYFQNEAQLEKSRLLSDRFSAERPKGSFSTLEIQRTEQGDSAMYLCASRPDRNYGYTFGSGTRLTVV.

The chain uses TRBV6-6 and TRBJ2-1; weak D call: TRBD1 (6 bases). The CDR3 contains 14 residues. Germline V CDR1 and CDR2: MNHNY, SVGAGI (reference sequence). Trimming left V 6 bases short and J 8 bases short, with 17 bases between. CDR3 bases: TGTGCCAGCAGGACAGGTGATGCTGGGTATGAGCAGTTCTTC. This translates into CASRTGDAGYEQFF.

The genes are TRBV28 and TRBJ2-5; 12 bases fit TRBD2. Germline V gives CDR1 MDHEN, CDR2 SYDVKM. Trimming took 10 bases from V and 2 from J; bases not matched to a gene: 14. The CDR3 is 17 amino acids. The CDR3 coding sequence is TGTGCCACGGATGCTCACCCCGGGACTAGCGGGCAAGAGACCCAGTACTTC. This translates into CATDAHPGTSGQETQYF.